This T cell receptor beta chain was observed in a study of cytomegalovirus exposure and HLA in healthy donors. Turning to the study itself: Assignment to the Caucasian-associated ancestry cluster applied to less than 85% of the approximately 420 genotyped donors.

Study results and limitations: Segments of the TCR beta V type were, in most cases, productive about 87% or about 30% of the time in an earlier analysis. Another analysis was done later, and it associated roughly 15,000 TCR beta sequences with HLA alleles at 0.05 false discovery rate.

As for this clone: Its antigen is undetermined.

Trimming removed 7 bases from V and 5 bases from J; junction bases left unmatched: 11. The V gene's germline CDR1 is SNHLY and CDR2 FYNNEI. The CDR3 has 17 residues. PCR primers comprised 60 Vbeta and 13 Jbeta primers. Original handling: Roughly 73 million unique TCR beta chains, around 10 million of them shared, were counted by a later analysis. Generated by immunoSEQ multiplex PCR, the TCRdb table keeps only in-frame clones and is missing some. D and trimming were read from the DNA, whereas the V and J calls and clone size are those reported in that table. The data hold around 200,000 clones, with around 83% observed a single time.

The sequencing sample was made of PBMCs. The source is a woman between 18 and 29 years old in good health and CMV-seronegative. This chain joins TRBV2 and TRBJ2-3; TRBD2 aligns across 14 bases. Written as DNA, the CDR3 is TGTGCCAGCATCTCGGGACTAGCGGGAGATGGTGGAGATACGCAGTATTTT. It encodes CASISGLAGDGGDTQYF.